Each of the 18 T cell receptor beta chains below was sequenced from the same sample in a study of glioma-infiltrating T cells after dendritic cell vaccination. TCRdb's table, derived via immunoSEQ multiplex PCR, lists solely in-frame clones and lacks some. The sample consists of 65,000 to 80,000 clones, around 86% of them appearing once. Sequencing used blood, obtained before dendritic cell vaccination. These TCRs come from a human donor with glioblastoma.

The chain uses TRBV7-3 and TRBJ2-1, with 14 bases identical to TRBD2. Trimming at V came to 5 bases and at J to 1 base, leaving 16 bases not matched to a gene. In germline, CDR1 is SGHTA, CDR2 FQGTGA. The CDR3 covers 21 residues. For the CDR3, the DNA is TGTGCCAGCAGCGCCACGCCTCGGACTAGCGGGGGGATCGCTTCCTACAATGAGCAGTTCTTC. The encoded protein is CASSATPRTSGGIASYNEQFF. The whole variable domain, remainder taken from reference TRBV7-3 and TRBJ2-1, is GAGVSQTPSNKVTEKGKYVELRCDPISGHTALYWYRQSLGQGPEFLIYFQGTGAADDSGLPNDRFFAVRPEGSVSTLKIQRTERGDSAVYLCASSATPRTSGGIASYNEQFFGPGTRLTVL.

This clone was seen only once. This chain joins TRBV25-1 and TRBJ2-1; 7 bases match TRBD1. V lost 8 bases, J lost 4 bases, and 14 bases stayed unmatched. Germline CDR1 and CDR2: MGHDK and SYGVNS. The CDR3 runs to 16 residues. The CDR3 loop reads CASDSTPGTEYNEQFF. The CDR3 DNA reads TGTGCCAGCGACAGCACCCCCGGGACAGAGTACAATGAGCAGTTCTTC. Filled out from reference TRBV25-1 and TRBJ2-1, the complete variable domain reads EADIYQTPRYLVIGTGKKITLECSQTMGHDKMYWYQQDPGMELHLIHYSYGVNSTEKGDLSSESTVSRIRTEHFPLTLESARPSHTSQYLCASDSTPGTEYNEQFFGPGTRLTVL.

The CDR3 nucleotides are TGTGCCAGCAGTGAAATGGGGAACTTAGGGGATGAGCAGTTCTTC. Protein product: CASSEMGNLGDEQFF. V usage is TRBV2 and J usage is TRBJ2-1; a weak D match, TRBD1 (5 bases). The CDR3 is 15 residues long. Trimming cost V 2 bases and J 8 bases, with 16 bases left between them. The germline gives CDR1 SNHLY, CDR2 FYNNEI.

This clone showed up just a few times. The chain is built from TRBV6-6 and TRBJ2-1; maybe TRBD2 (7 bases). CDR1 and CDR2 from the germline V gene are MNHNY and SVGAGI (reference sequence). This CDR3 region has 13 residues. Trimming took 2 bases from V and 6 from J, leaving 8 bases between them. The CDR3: CASSYGGANEQFF. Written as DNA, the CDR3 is TGTGCCAGCAGTTACGGGGGGGCCAATGAGCAGTTCTTC.

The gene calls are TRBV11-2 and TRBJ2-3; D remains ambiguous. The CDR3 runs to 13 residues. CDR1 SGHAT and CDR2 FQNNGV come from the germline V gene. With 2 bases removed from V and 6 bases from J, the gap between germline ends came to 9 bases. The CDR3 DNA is TGTGCCAGCAGCTTAATTAGTGCGGATACGCAGTATTTT. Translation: CASSLISADTQYF.

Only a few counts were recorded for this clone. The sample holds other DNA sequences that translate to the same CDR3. As DNA, the CDR3 is TGTGCCAGCAGTGTAGGACTTAACAATGAGCAGTTCTTC. Translation gives CASSVGLNNEQFF. The chain joins TRBV2 to TRBJ2-1, with D possibly matching TRBD2 (5 bases). The V and J ends lost 4 bases and 5 bases respectively, with 9 bases between them. The CDR3 contains 13 residues. Germline CDR1 SNHLY, CDR2 FYNNEI.

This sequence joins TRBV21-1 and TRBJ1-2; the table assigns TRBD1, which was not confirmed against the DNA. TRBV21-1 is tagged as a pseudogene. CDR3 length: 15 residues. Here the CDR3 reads CASSTRTGWDYGYTF. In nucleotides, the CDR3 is TGTGCCAGCAGCACCCGGACAGGGTGGGACTATGGCTACACCTTC.

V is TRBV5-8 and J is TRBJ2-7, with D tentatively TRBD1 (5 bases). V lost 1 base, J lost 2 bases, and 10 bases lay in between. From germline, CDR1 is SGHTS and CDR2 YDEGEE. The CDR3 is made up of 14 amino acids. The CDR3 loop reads CASSLRRTPYEQYF. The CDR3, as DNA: TGTGCCAGCAGCTTGAGAAGGACACCCTACGAGCAGTACTTC. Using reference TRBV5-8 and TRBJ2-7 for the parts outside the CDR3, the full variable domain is EAGVTQSPTHLIKTRGQQATLRCSPISGHTSVYWYQQALGLGLQFLLWYDEGEERNRGNFPPRFSGRQFPNYSSELNVNALELEDSALYLCASSLRRTPYEQYFGPGTRLTVT.

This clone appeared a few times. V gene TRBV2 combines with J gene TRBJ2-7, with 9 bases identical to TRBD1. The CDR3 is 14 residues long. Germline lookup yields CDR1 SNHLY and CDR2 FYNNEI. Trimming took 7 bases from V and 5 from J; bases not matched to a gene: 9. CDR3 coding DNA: TGTGCCAGCAACCGCGGGACAGGGTCCGACGAGCAGTACTTC. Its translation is CASNRGTGSDEQYF.

Here the CDR3 DNA reads TGTGCCAGCAGTCCGACCCCTGACACGGGAAACACCATATATTTT. This sequence encodes CASSPTPDTGNTIYF. The V gene is TRBV6-5, the J gene TRBJ1-3; no definite D call. Germline V gene sequence: CDR1 MNHEY, CDR2 SVGAGI. The CDR3 sequence is 15 residues long. The V and J ends lost 5 bases and 4 bases respectively, with 15 bases between them.

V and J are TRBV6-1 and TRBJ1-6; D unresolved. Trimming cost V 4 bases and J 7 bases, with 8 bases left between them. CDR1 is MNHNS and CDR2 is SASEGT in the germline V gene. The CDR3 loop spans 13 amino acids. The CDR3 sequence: CASSVDWNSPLHF. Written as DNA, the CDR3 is TGTGCCAGCAGTGTTGACTGGAATTCACCCCTCCACTTT.

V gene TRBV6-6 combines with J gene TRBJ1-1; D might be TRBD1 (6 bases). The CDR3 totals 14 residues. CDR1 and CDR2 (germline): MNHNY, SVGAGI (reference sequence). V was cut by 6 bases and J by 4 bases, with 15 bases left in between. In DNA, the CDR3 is TGTGCCAGCAGAACGACAGGCCGTGGCACTGAAGCTTTCTTT. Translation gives CASRTTGRGTEAFF.

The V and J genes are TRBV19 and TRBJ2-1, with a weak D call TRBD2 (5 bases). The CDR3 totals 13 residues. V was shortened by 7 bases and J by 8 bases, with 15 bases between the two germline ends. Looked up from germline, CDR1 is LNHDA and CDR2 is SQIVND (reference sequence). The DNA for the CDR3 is TGTGCCAGTAATGGGAAGCGGTTCGATGAGCAGTTCTTC. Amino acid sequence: CASNGKRFDEQFF. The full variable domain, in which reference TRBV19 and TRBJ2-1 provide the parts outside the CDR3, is DGGITQSPKYLFRKEGQNVTLSCEQNLNHDAMYWYRQDPGQGLRLIYYSQIVNDFQKGDIAEGYSVSREKKESFPLTVTSAQKNPTAFYLCASNGKRFDEQFFGPGTRLTVL.

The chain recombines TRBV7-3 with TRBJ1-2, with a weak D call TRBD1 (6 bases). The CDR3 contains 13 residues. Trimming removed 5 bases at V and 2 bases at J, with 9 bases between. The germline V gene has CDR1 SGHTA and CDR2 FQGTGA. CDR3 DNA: TGTGCCAGCAGCCCCGACAGGAACTATGGCTACACCTTC. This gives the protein CASSPDRNYGYTF.

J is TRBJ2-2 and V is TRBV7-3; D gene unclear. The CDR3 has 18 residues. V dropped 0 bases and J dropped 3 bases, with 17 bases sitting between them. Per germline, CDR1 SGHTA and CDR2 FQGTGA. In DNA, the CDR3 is TGTGCCAGCAGCTTAACGCACAGATCACGGATGGACACCGGGGAGCTGTTTTTT. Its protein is CASSLTHRSRMDTGELFF.

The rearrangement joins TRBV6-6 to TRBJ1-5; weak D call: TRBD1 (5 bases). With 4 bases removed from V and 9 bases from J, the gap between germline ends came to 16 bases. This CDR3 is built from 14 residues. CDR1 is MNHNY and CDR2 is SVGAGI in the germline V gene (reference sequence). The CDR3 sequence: CASSSSGAGGPQHF. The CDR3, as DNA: TGTGCCAGCAGTTCGTCCGGGGCCGGGGGGCCCCAGCATTTT.

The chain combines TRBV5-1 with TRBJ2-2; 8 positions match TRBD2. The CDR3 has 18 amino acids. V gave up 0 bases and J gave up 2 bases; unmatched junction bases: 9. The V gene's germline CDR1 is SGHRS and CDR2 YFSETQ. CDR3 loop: CASSLGTSGYVNTGELFF. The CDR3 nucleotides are TGCGCCAGCAGCTTGGGTACTAGCGGTTATGTAAACACCGGGGAGCTGTTTTTT.

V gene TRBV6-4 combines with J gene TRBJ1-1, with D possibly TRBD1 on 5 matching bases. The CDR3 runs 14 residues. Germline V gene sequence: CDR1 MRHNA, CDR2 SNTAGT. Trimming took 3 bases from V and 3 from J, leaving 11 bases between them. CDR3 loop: CASSDSLGDTEAFF. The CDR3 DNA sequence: TGTGCCAGCAGTGATTCGTTAGGGGACACTGAAGCTTTCTTT.